This passage covers 32 T cell receptor beta chains from one sample sequenced in a study of CXCR3-negative and CXCR3-positive naive CD8 T cells. UMI-tagged TRB cDNA libraries were built via 5' RACE. TCRdb reworked the 5' RACE reads into one entry per CDR3 protein, no DNA. The table for this sample gives 150,000 or so distinct CDR3 sequences. No antigens are known for them. Overall study findings and caveats: CXCR3-expressing naive cells carried TRB CDR3s more hydrophobic than those of CXCR3-negative naive cells.

Sequencing was performed on naive CXCR3+ CD8+ T cells from blood. The subset was: CD45RO-CCR7+CD27+CD95- naive CD8+ T cells expressing CXCR3 (TNR3+). Receptors were obtained from a human donor in good health. Some clones in this sample may be carry-over from other donors' samples.

The gene calls are TRBV4-1 and TRBJ2-2. Germline V gene sequence: CDR1 MGHRA, CDR2 YSYEKL. This CDR3 comprises 16 residues. CDR3 protein: CASSQVHGVSTGELLF.

The V gene is TRBV14, the J gene TRBJ2-1. Germline values: CDR1 SGHDN, CDR2 FVKESK. This CDR3 contains 16 residues. The chain's CDR3 is CASSQPGGSSYNEQFF.

The chain's CDR3 is CAWETGAGYTF. This sequence joins TRBV30 and TRBJ1-2; TCRdb's D call of TRBD1 is untestable without DNA. CDR3 size: 11 residues. Germline CDR1 reads GTSNPN; CDR2 reads SVGIG (reference sequence).

This sequence joins TRBV28 and TRBJ1-2. Germline loops: CDR1 MDHEN, CDR2 SYDVKM. This CDR3 spans 13 amino acids. The CDR3 protein is CASSFRSSGGYTF.

This chain joins TRBV6-5 and TRBJ1-2. Germline V gene sequence: CDR1 MNHEY, CDR2 SVGAGI. The CDR3 consists of 14 residues. CDR3 protein: CASSYSREIYGYTF.

The genes are TRBV4-2 and TRBJ1-1. Per germline, CDR1 LGHNA and CDR2 YNFKEQ. CDR3 size: 11 residues. The CDR3: CASSQDQKAFF.

The chain uses TRBV29-1 and TRBJ2-7; TCRdb picks TRBD1, but there is no DNA to check that call. The germline V gene encodes CDR1 SQVTM and CDR2 ANQGSEA. The CDR3 loop spans 15 amino acids. CDR3: CSVVGTGETTSEQYF.

The rearrangement links TRBV29-1 to TRBJ2-7; lacking DNA, the TRBD1 call made by TCRdb goes unchecked. The CDR3 loop spans 15 amino acids. Germline V gives CDR1 SQVTM, CDR2 ANQGSEA. The CDR3 is CSVRGDRSFSYEQYF.

The chain combines TRBV6-2 or TRBV6-3 with TRBJ1-2; TCRdb names TRBD1, which stays unverified in the absence of DNA. Per the germline V gene, CDR1 is MNHEY and CDR2 is SVGEGT. The CDR3 is 13 residues long. The CDR3 protein is CASRGQEIYGYTF.

The genes are TRBV3-1 and TRBJ2-7. CDR3 length: 13 residues. CDR1 is LGHDT, CDR2 YNNKEL, per germline (reference sequence). CDR3 residues: CASSQGRSYEQYF.

This chain links TRBV13 with TRBJ2-7; TCRdb's D call, TRBD1, is unchecked because there is no DNA. Germline V CDR1 and CDR2: PRHDT, FYEKMQ (reference sequence). The CDR3 consists of 13 residues. This CDR3 reads CASRRTGGYEQYF.

The CDR3 spells CASSQDRRGPYEQYF. V is TRBV4-3 and J is TRBJ2-7; the D call of TRBD1 rests on TCRdb alone, since no DNA is present to check it. CDR1 LGHNA and CDR2 YSLEER come from the germline V gene. The CDR3 is made up of 15 amino acids.

The chain has TRBV29-1 and TRBJ1-5. The V gene's germline CDR1 is SQVTM and CDR2 ANQGSEA. CDR3 length: 13 residues. The CDR3 sequence: CSVEGGYNQPQHF. Complete variable domain (other parts from reference TRBV29-1 and TRBJ1-5): SAVISQKPSRDICQRGTSLTIQCQVDSQVTMMFWYRQQPGQSLTLIATANQGSEATYESGFVIDKFPISRPNLTFSTLTVSNMSPEDSSIYLCSVEGGYNQPQHFGDGTRLSIL.

This chain joins TRBV20-1 and TRBJ2-3; lacking DNA, the TRBD2 call made by TCRdb goes unchecked. CDR1 is DFQATT and CDR2 is SNEGSKA in the germline V gene (reference sequence). The CDR3 sequence is 14 residues long. CDR3 protein: CSASVRGARDTQYF.

The rearrangement joins TRBV29-1 to TRBJ2-2. This CDR3 contains 12 residues. CDR1 and CDR2 (germline): SQVTM, ANQGSEA. CDR3: CSVPIRTGELFF.

The chain is built from TRBV19 and TRBJ1-2. The CDR3 runs to 14 residues. In germline, CDR1 is LNHDA, CDR2 SQIVND (reference sequence). CDR3: CASSMHSGGYGYTF.

V is TRBV12-3 or TRBV12-4 and J is TRBJ2-6; TCRdb selects TRBD1, and the lack of DNA leaves this call unchecked. This CDR3 is 18 amino acids long. The CDR3 here is CASSLSGRESSGANVLTF.

CDR3 protein: CASSEYGAGANEQFF. This rearrangement joins TRBV25-1 to TRBJ2-1; the D gene TCRdb calls, TRBD2, cannot be checked with no DNA. This CDR3 is built from 15 residues. Germline values: CDR1 MGHDK, CDR2 SYGVNS.

The genes are TRBV4-3 and TRBJ1-1; TCRdb's D call, TRBD1, is unchecked because there is no DNA. This CDR3 is built from 15 residues. Germline-derived CDR1 and CDR2 are LGHNA and YSLEER. The CDR3 here is CASSQVRGLNTEAFF.

This chain links TRBV12-3 or TRBV12-4 with TRBJ2-3; TCRdb names TRBD1, which stays unverified in the absence of DNA. This CDR3 region has 17 residues. CDR3: CASSTPLAEKGTDTQYF.

V usage is TRBV28 and J usage is TRBJ2-3. The CDR3 loop spans 14 amino acids. Germline CDR1 and CDR2: MDHEN and SYDVKM. This chain's CDR3 is CASSLLGFVDTQYF.

This rearrangement joins TRBV6-1 to TRBJ2-1; TCRdb lists TRBD2, though no DNA is available to test this call. The CDR3 has 17 residues. The V gene's germline CDR1 is MNHNS and CDR2 SASEGT. The CDR3 sequence is CASSEVTGLAGRNEQFF.

The chain has TRBV11-2 and TRBJ2-7. The CDR3 sequence is 12 residues long. Germline V gene lookup returns CDR1 SGHAT and CDR2 FQNNGV. CDR3 amino acids: CASSLGDYEQYF.

The V call is TRBV20-1, the J call TRBJ1-2; TCRdb names TRBD1, which stays unverified in the absence of DNA. Germline V gene data show CDR1 as DFQATT and CDR2 as SNEGSKA (reference sequence). The CDR3 runs 14 residues. CDR3 region: CSATTGEISYGYTF.

V and J are TRBV19 and TRBJ1-5; TCRdb's D call, TRBD1, is unchecked because there is no DNA. Per the germline V gene, CDR1 is LNHDA and CDR2 is SQIVND (reference sequence). The CDR3 length is 13 residues. CDR3 protein: CATGQGANQPQHF. The complete variable domain, with remaining parts taken from reference TRBV19 and TRBJ1-5, reads DGGITQSPKYLFRKEGQNVTLSCEQNLNHDAMYWYRQDPGQGLRLIYYSQIVNDFQKGDIAEGYSVSREKKESFPLTVTSAQKNPTAFYLCATGQGANQPQHFGDGTRLSIL.

The V gene is TRBV6-6, the J gene TRBJ2-7; the TRBD1 assignment by TCRdb is unverifiable without DNA. The CDR3 runs 15 residues. The germline CDR1 and CDR2 sequences are MNHNY and SVGAGI (reference sequence). This CDR3 is CASSNLGTGGYEQYF.

The J gene is TRBJ2-7, the V gene TRBV5-6; TCRdb reports TRBD2, a call that lacks DNA to check it against. The germline V gene encodes CDR1 SGHDT and CDR2 YYEEEE. The CDR3 contains 16 residues. The CDR3 spells CASGTWTSGGIYEQYF.

The gene calls are TRBV4-3 and TRBJ1-2; TCRdb indicates TRBD1, and absent DNA this call remains unverified. This CDR3 comprises 14 residues. Looked up from germline, CDR1 is LGHNA and CDR2 is YSLEER. CDR3 sequence: CASSQDRGRQGYTF.

This CDR3 reads CASSPRLSYEQYF. J is TRBJ2-7 and V is TRBV7-8. The CDR3 is 13 residues long. Germline CDR1 and CDR2: SGHVS and FQNEAQ.

The J gene is TRBJ1-1, the V gene TRBV5-6. The CDR3 length is 14 residues. In germline, CDR1 is SGHDT, CDR2 YYEEEE. The CDR3 reads CASSLSMMNTEAFF.

The V gene is TRBV9, the J gene TRBJ2-7. Germline CDR1 reads SGDLS; CDR2 reads YYNGEE. CDR3 length: 16 amino acids. The CDR3 spells CASSVDVVGLLHEQYF.

The chain combines TRBV6-5 with TRBJ1-2; checking the TCRdb D call of TRBD1 is not possible without DNA. The CDR3 consists of 14 residues. CDR1 MNHEY and CDR2 SVGAGI come from the germline V gene. The CDR3 loop reads CASSYSPGNYGYTF.